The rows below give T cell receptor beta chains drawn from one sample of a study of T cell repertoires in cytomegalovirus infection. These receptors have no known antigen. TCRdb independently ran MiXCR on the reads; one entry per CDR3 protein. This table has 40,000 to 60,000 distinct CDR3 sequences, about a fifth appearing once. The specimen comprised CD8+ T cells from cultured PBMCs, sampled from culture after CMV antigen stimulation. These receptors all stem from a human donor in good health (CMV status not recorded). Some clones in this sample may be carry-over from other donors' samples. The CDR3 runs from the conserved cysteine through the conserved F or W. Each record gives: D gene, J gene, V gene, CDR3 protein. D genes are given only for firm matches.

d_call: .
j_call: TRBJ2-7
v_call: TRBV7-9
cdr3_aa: CASSFQGDQYF

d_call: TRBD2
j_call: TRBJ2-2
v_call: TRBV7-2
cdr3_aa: CASSWREGGNTGELFF

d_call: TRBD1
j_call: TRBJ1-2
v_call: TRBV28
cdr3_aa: CASSKRDRNYYGYTF

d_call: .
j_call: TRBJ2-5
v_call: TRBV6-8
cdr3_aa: CASSYSGERETQYF

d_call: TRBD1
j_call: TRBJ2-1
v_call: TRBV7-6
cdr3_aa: CASSLRTGTSYNEQFF

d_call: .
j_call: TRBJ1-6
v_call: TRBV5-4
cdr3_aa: CASSEGPPGVNSPLHF

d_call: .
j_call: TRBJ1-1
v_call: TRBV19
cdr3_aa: CASSILRRQAEAFF

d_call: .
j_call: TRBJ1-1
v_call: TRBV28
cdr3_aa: CASSWTATEAFF

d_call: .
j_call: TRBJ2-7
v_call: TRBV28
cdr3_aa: CASSETGLYEQYF

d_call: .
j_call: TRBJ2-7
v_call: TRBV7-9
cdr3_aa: CASSLEGRHEQYF

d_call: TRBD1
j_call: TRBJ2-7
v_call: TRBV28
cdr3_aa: CASRTGQGHEQYF

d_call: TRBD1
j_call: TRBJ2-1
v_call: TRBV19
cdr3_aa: CASSIPRQGLNEQFF

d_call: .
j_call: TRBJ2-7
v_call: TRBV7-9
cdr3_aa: CASSQVGEDEQYF

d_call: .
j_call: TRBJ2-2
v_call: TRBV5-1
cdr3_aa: CASSLRAENTGELFF

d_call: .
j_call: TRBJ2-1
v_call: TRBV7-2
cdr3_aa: CASSPRDRFLEQFF

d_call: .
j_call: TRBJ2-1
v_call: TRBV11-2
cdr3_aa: CASSGRRHNEQFF

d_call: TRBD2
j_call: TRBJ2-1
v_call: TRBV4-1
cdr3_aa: CASSQAGGRQEQFF

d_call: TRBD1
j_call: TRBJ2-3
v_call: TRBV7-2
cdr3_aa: CASDRAGTDTQYF

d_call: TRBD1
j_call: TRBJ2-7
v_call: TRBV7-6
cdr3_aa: CASSSAETGHHEQYF

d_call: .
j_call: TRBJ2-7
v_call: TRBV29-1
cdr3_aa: CIVLPDSSYEQYF

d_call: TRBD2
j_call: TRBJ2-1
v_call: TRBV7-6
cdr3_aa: CASSHSGGAYNEQFF

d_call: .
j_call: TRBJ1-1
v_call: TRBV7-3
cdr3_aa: CASSSPLISTRDTWDTEAFF

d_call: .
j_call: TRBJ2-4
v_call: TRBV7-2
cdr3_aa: CASSLNKAEGNIQYF

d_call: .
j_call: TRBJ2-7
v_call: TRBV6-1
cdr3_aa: CASSEAAGAYEQYF

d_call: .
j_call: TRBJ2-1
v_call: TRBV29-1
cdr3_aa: CSAGNEQFF

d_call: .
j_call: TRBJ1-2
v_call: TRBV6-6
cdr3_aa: CASSSFVSGEDGYTF